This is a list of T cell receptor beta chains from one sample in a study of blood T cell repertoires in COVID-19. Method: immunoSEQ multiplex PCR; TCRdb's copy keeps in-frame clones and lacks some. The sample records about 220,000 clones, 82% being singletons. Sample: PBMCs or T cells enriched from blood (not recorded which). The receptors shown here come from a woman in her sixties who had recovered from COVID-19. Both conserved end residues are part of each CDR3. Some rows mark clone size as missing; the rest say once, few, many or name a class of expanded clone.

CDR3aa: CASSSNLQYTGELFF
v_gene: TRBV19
abundance: .
len: 15

CDR3aa: CASSNGANYDTQYF
v_gene: TRBV19
abundance: .
len: 14

CDR3aa: CASSVISGQGDNEQFF
v_gene: TRBV5-1
abundance: .
len: 16

CDR3aa: CASSSRGQGDTEAFF
v_gene: TRBV5-4
abundance: .
len: 15

CDR3aa: CASAWAGSHYGYTF
v_gene: TRBV7-9
abundance: .
len: 14

CDR3aa: CASSLGDSKRGQFF
v_gene: TRBV5-1
abundance: .
len: 14

CDR3aa: CASSLSGQHNEKLFF
v_gene: TRBV11-2
abundance: .
len: 15

CDR3aa: CASSLEGVETQYF
v_gene: TRBV5-4
abundance: .
len: 13

CDR3aa: CASSFGGALEKLFF
v_gene: TRBV7-9
abundance: .
len: 14

CDR3aa: CASSSKQGRYGYTF
v_gene: TRBV5-6
abundance: .
len: 14

CDR3aa: CASSGDSNYGYTF
v_gene: TRBV5-8
abundance: .
len: 13

CDR3aa: CASSLVGRNSPLHF
v_gene: TRBV11-2
abundance: .
len: 14

CDR3aa: CAISPTGGIGNTIYF
v_gene: TRBV10-3
abundance: .
len: 15

CDR3aa: CASRAGGLRTEAFF
v_gene: TRBV10-1
abundance: .
len: 14

CDR3aa: CASSLQISSYEQYF
v_gene: TRBV7-8
abundance: .
len: 14

CDR3aa: CATTLETVGTGARLAKNIQYF
v_gene: TRBV15
abundance: .
len: 21

CDR3aa: CASRGQGLYGYTF
v_gene: TRBV19
abundance: .
len: 13

CDR3aa: CASSQASGDNQPQHF
v_gene: TRBV11-2
abundance: .
len: 15

CDR3aa: CASSQDLALSYEQYF
v_gene: TRBV3-1/TRBV3-2
abundance: .
len: 15

CDR3aa: CASSIDLWSGKLFF
v_gene: TRBV19
abundance: .
len: 14

CDR3aa: CASSVAAGFPQETQYF
v_gene: TRBV9
abundance: .
len: 16

CDR3aa: CASSSGTGRETQYF
v_gene: TRBV7-8
abundance: many
len: 14